The sequence of this T cell receptor beta chain was determined in a study of spatial heterogeneity in lung cancer. Study-level background: The cohort: 70 to 75 early-stage, untreated non-small cell lung cancer patients.

This clonotype rates as large. Its target is unknown. Trimming took off 3 bases at V and 3 bases at J, with 9 bases between the two ends. Germline CDR1 and CDR2: KGHSH and LQKENI. This CDR3 has 13 amino acids. Study-wide points: Relative to follow-up, resection was when ubiquitous expanded tumor TCRs appeared more in blood.

This sample's time point: blood at routine non-recurrence follow-up after resection. Researchers sequenced whole RNA taken from tumor, nontumor lung or frozen PBMC without sorting. TCR cDNA molecules were tagged individually, and each one carried a unique molecular identifier. MiXCR, run by TCRdb on the 5' RACE reads, gives a single entry per CDR3 protein. Of around 20,000 distinct CDR3 sequences listed, more than 9.5% were seen once; the top ten hold about 20%. Sample: PBMCs, taken at follow-up. The chain couples TRBV18 to TRBJ2-7; tentatively, D is TRBD1 (5 bases). The receptor was isolated from a male donor with early-stage non-small cell lung cancer. CDR3 residues: CASSPDRDYEQYF. CDR3 DNA sequence: TGTGCCAGCTCACCCGACAGAGACTACGAGCAGTACTTC.